The clone carrying this TCR beta chain has a handful of counts. The antigen remains undetermined. This specimen belongs to a study of cytomegalovirus exposure and HLA in healthy donors. This CDR3 spans 15 amino acids. Trimming took 7 bases from V and 3 from J; bases not matched to a gene: 10. CDR1 is SQVTM and CDR2 is ANQGSEA in the germline V gene. General study findings and limits: Differences between HLA loci emerged in a later analysis of TCR association rates, with DRB1 most and HLA-C fewest. According to a later analysis, most TCR beta chains associated with CMV appeared HLA-restricted.

The PCR employed 60 Vbeta primers together with 13 Jbeta primers. Authors' methods: Unique TCR beta chains totaled 80 million to 100 million in a later count, with roughly 12 million of them shared. Using immunoSEQ multiplex PCR, the repertoire was profiled, and TCRdb retains in-frame clones only, with some absent. D and trimming were read from the DNA, whereas the V and J calls and clone size are those reported in that table. The table includes some 200,000 clones, about 9.4% detected once. The sample taken for sequencing was PBMCs. The origin of this receptor is a woman aged 25-40 years in good health and CMV-seropositive. J is TRBJ2-5 and V is TRBV29-1; 11 bases line up with TRBD2. DNA of the CDR3: TGCAGCGGTGAGGGGGGACTAGCGGAAAAAGAGACCCAGTACTTC. It yields the protein CSGEGGLAEKETQYF.